Detailed here is one T cell receptor (beta chain). This CDR3 has 15 residues. Germline V gives CDR1 SGHAT, CDR2 FQNNGV. Trimming pared 4 bases from V and 4 bases from J, leaving 16 bases between. The data stem from a study of blood T cell repertoires in COVID-19. Study-level background: The United States, Italy and Spain were the sources of the acute and convalescent COVID-19 samples. T cells, B-cell-depleted T cells, or PBMCs provided the cDNA or gDNA that served as material.

Authors' processing steps: Researchers report that nucleated cell counts were estimated from reference gene primer amplification. Clones were sequenced by immunoSEQ multiplex PCR, and TCRdb holds only the in-frame ones, with some missing. That table furnishes V, J and clone size, whereas the DNA furnished D and trimming. The sample lists about 160,000 clones, 87% occurring once. Sequences were obtained from peripheral blood. The rearrangement uses TRBV11-2 and TRBJ1-2; a possible D gene is TRBD1 (5 bases). The source of this sequence is a woman aged 55-69 years who had recovered from COVID-19. The CDR3 DNA reads TGTGCCAGCAGCTCCCAACCTGACAGACGCTATGGCTACACCTTC. It encodes CASSSQPDRRYGYTF. Full variable domain (outside the CDR3, taken from reference TRBV11-2 and TRBJ1-2): EAGVAQSPRYKIIEKRQSVAFWCNPISGHATLYWYQQILGQGPKLLIQFQNNGVVDDSQLPKDRFSAERLKGVDSTLKIQPAKLEDSAVYLCASSSQPDRRYGYTFGSGTRLTVV.